The text below deals with one T cell receptor (beta chain). Sequencing used immunoSEQ multiplex PCR; TCRdb keeps in-frame clones, though not all of them. The sample shows 95,000 to 110,000 clones, about 92% of them seen only once. This entry is derived from a study of blood T cell repertoires in COVID-19. Background on the study: There were acute and convalescent COVID-19 samples, and they came from the United States, Italy and Spain. PBMCs, B-cell-depleted T cells, or T cells were the source of the cDNA or gDNA that made up the material.

The CDR3 has 16 amino acids. The V gene lost 0 bases and the J gene lost 4 bases, with 16 bases spanning the gap. In germline, CDR1 is SGHRS, CDR2 YFSETQ. This chain joins TRBV5-1 and TRBJ1-2, with D tentatively TRBD1 (5 bases). Sequenced material: peripheral blood. The receptor was isolated from a woman aged 80 or over in a cohort sampled during active COVID-19. The CDR3 loop is CASSLEMGRAGYGYTF. Written as DNA, the CDR3 is TGCGCCAGCAGCTTGGAGATGGGCAGGGCTGGCTATGGCTACACCTTC.